This T cell receptor (beta chain) emerged from a study of shared T cell receptors in the human thymus. Here immunoSEQ multiplex PCR was the method, and the copy in TCRdb shows in-frame clones only, minus some. Of hundreds of thousands of clones in the sample, approximately 88% are singletons; the top ten hold about 0.01%. CDR1 is MNHEY and CDR2 is SMNVEV in the germline V gene (reference sequence). The CDR3 is 14 amino acids. The sample also formed part of further work on human thymus T cells. From that report: Thymic material originated from resections removed in the course of corrective heart surgery. Thymic and blood repertoires seemed to favor certain V and J genes.

The rearrangement links TRBV27 to TRBJ2-5; weak D call: TRBD2 (6 bases). TRBJ2-7 matches the DNA end more closely, so the J call is doubtful. This TCR was sampled from a boy less than two years old with a congenital heart defect. The specimen was thymocytes. In DNA, the CDR3 is TGTGCCAGCAGTGCGCCGGGACTCTTCTACGAGCAGTACTTC. It yields the protein CASSAPGLFYEQYF.